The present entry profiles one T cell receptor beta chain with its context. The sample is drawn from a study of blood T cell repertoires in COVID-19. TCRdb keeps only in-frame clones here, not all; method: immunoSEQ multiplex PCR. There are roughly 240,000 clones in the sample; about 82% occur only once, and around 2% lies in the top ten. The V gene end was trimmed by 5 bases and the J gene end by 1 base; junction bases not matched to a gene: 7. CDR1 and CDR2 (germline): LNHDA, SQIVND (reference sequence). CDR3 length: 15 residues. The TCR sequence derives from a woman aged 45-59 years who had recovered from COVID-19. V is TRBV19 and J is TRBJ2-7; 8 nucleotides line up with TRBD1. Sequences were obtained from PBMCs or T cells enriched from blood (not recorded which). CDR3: CASSSRTGSSYEQYF. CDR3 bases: TGTGCCAGTAGTTCCCGGACAGGGAGTTCCTACGAGCAGTACTTC.